Listed below are T cell receptor beta chains from one sample, sequenced in a study of spatial heterogeneity in lung cancer. TCRdb fed the 5' RACE reads into MiXCR, producing one record per CDR3 protein. The sample has about 25,000 distinct CDR3 sequences, 6.9% seen once. The sequencing here drew on PBMCs, taken at surgery. The receptors shown here come from a male donor with early-stage non-small cell lung cancer. The CDR3 runs from the conserved cysteine through the conserved F or W. A D gene is named only where the DNA matches it firmly. Clone sizes are given selectively: once, few, many, or a class where the clone is expanded.

V: TRBV19
size: many
D: NA
J: TRBJ2-6
CDR3: CASSMSAGQMSGANVLTF
DNA: TGTGCCAGTAGTATGTCGGCAGGGCAAATGTCTGGGGCCAACGTCCTGACTTTC

V: TRBV7-8
size: many
D: NA
J: TRBJ1-1
CDR3: CASSSNRAGEAFF
DNA: TGTGCCAGCAGCTCCAACAGGGCTGGTGAAGCTTTCTTT

V: TRBV20-1
size: medium-sized
D: NA
J: TRBJ1-2
CDR3: CSAPTGPVYNYGYTF
DNA: TGCAGTGCTCCGACAGGCCCGGTTTACAACTATGGCTACACCTTC

V: TRBV6-2/TRBV6-3
size: NA
D: NA
J: TRBJ2-1
CDR3: CASSFSETYNEQFF
DNA: TGTGCCAGCAGTTTCAGCGAAACCTACAATGAGCAGTTCTTC

V: TRBV5-1
size: many
D: NA
J: TRBJ2-1
CDR3: CASSSIGGSSYNEQFF
DNA: TGCGCCAGCAGCTCTATCGGGGGCAGCTCCTACAATGAGCAGTTCTTC

V: TRBV5-1
size: few
D: TRBD1
J: TRBJ2-3
CDR3: CASSLSQGDLSTQYF
DNA: TGCGCCAGCAGCTTGAGTCAGGGGGATTTAAGTACGCAGTATTTT

V: TRBV27
size: few
D: NA
J: TRBJ2-3
CDR3: CASSLSHRERGTDTQYF
DNA: TGTGCCAGCAGTTTATCCCACAGGGAACGGGGCACAGATACGCAGTATTTT

V: TRBV5-1
size: medium-sized
D: TRBD2
J: TRBJ2-1
CDR3: CASSLSGGRDEQFF
DNA: TGCGCCAGCAGCTTGTCGGGCGGGAGGGATGAGCAGTTCTTC

V: TRBV20-1
size: many
D: TRBD1
J: TRBJ2-1
CDR3: CSARDPRTGLRNEQFF
DNA: TGCAGTGCTAGAGACCCCCGGACAGGGCTTCGGAATGAGCAGTTCTTC

V: TRBV20-1
size: NA
D: TRBD1
J: TRBJ1-5
CDR3: CSATTGGAVRQPQHF
DNA: TGCAGTGCAACGACAGGGGGCGCGGTTCGTCAGCCCCAGCATTTT

V: TRBV7-8
size: many
D: NA
J: TRBJ2-1
CDR3: CASSLPRRLKPYNEQFF
DNA: TGTGCCAGCAGCTTACCTAGGAGGCTGAAGCCCTACAATGAGCAGTTCTTC

V: TRBV12-3/TRBV12-4
size: few
D: NA
J: TRBJ1-2
CDR3: CASSFPGGQGYTF
DNA: TGTGCCAGCAGTTTTCCGGGGGGCCAAGGCTACACCTTC

V: TRBV28
size: NA
D: NA
J: TRBJ2-7
CDR3: CASSSGRGYEQYF
DNA: TGTGCCAGCAGTTCGGGGCGAGGCTACGAGCAGTACTTC

V: TRBV29-1
size: NA
D: NA
J: TRBJ1-1
CDR3: CSVEGDGTEAFF
DNA: TGCAGCGTTGAAGGGGACGGCACTGAAGCTTTCTTT

V: TRBV28
size: many
D: NA
J: TRBJ1-1
CDR3: CASSLLRQVTEAFF
DNA: TGTGCCAGCAGTTTGCTACGACAGGTCACTGAAGCTTTCTTT

V: TRBV5-1
size: many
D: NA
J: TRBJ2-2
CDR3: CASSLSGSNTGELFF
DNA: TGCGCCAGCAGCTTGTCGGGGTCGAACACCGGGGAGCTGTTTTTT

V: TRBV29-1
size: many
D: NA
J: TRBJ1-1
CDR3: CSVLGRAEAFF
DNA: TGCAGCGTTCTAGGGCGGGCTGAAGCTTTCTTT

V: TRBV5-1
size: few
D: NA
J: TRBJ2-2
CDR3: CASSLEVSGELFF
DNA: TGCGCCAGCAGCTTGGAGGTATCCGGGGAGCTGTTTTTT

V: TRBV3-1
size: many
D: NA
J: TRBJ1-4
CDR3: CASSLQTTGKLFF
DNA: TGTGCCAGCAGCCTCCAAACGACGGGAAAACTGTTTTTT

V: TRBV6-5
size: many
D: NA
J: TRBJ1-1
CDR3: CASSFLQGNTEAFF
DNA: TGTGCCAGCAGTTTCCTACAGGGGAACACTGAAGCTTTCTTT

V: TRBV4-1
size: few
D: NA
J: TRBJ1-3
CDR3: CASSQEEGNTIYF
DNA: TGCGCCAGCAGCCAGGAGGAAGGAAACACCATATATTTT

V: TRBV7-7
size: many
D: NA
J: TRBJ2-5
CDR3: CASSLASGRGETQYF
DNA: TGTGCTAGCAGCTTAGCAAGTGGCAGGGGAGAGACCCAGTACTTC

V: TRBV6-5
size: many
D: TRBD1
J: TRBJ2-3
CDR3: CASSYRGQGFTDTQYF
DNA: TGTGCCAGCAGTTACAGGGGACAGGGGTTCACAGATACGCAGTATTTT

V: TRBV11-1
size: many
D: NA
J: TRBJ1-1
CDR3: CASSASRARIEAFF
DNA: TGTGCCAGCAGCGCATCCAGGGCAAGGATTGAAGCTTTCTTT

V: TRBV6-1
size: many
D: TRBD2
J: TRBJ2-7
CDR3: CASSDPTSGRKTYEQYF
DNA: TGTGCCAGCAGTGATCCCACTAGCGGGAGGAAAACCTACGAGCAGTACTTC

V: TRBV12-3/TRBV12-4
size: many
D: NA
J: TRBJ1-3
CDR3: CASSSTGARNTIYF
DNA: TGTGCCAGCAGTTCGACGGGAGCGAGAAACACCATATATTTT

V: TRBV10-3
size: many
D: TRBD1
J: TRBJ1-2
CDR3: CAIREDRVQGNYTF
DNA: TGTGCCATCAGAGAAGACAGGGTTCAGGGAAACTACACCTTC

V: TRBV2
size: NA
D: NA
J: TRBJ2-5
CDR3: CASSVSQGGETQYF
DNA: TGTGCCAGCAGTGTCTCCCAGGGGGGGGAGACCCAGTACTTC

V: TRBV6-5
size: many
D: NA
J: TRBJ1-3
CDR3: CASSRLGSSGNTIYF
DNA: TGTGCCAGCAGTCGCCTGGGGTCTTCGGGAAACACCATATATTTT

V: TRBV7-3
size: few
D: NA
J: TRBJ1-1
CDR3: CASSPTGNTEAFF
DNA: TGTGCCAGCAGCCCGACAGGGAACACTGAAGCTTTCTTT

V: TRBV28
size: many
D: NA
J: TRBJ1-5
CDR3: CASTLGGGNQPQHF
DNA: TGTGCCAGCACCTTGGGGGGGGGCAATCAGCCCCAGCATTTT

V: TRBV18
size: NA
D: NA
J: TRBJ2-7
CDR3: CASSRRQADEQYF
DNA: TGTGCCAGCTCACGGAGACAGGCGGACGAGCAGTACTTC

V: TRBV7-2
size: NA
D: TRBD2
J: TRBJ2-1
CDR3: CASSLATSGSYNEQFF
DNA: TGTGCCAGCAGCTTAGCAACTAGCGGATCCTACAATGAGCAGTTCTTC

V: TRBV4-2
size: few
D: TRBD1
J: TRBJ2-5
CDR3: CASSQGQGLGETQYF
DNA: TGTGCCAGCAGCCAAGGACAGGGCTTAGGAGAGACCCAGTACTTC

V: TRBV20-1
size: many
D: NA
J: TRBJ2-1
CDR3: CSAVNTGDSYNEQFF
DNA: TGCAGTGCTGTCAACACGGGAGACTCCTACAATGAGCAGTTCTTC

V: TRBV7-9
size: NA
D: NA
J: TRBJ2-7
CDR3: CASSPLGEKSDEQYF
DNA: TGTGCCAGCAGCCCCTTGGGGGAGAAATCAGACGAGCAGTACTTC

V: TRBV24-1
size: many
D: TRBD2
J: TRBJ2-1
CDR3: CATSDYRAGEINEQFF
DNA: TGTGCCACCAGTGATTATAGGGCGGGAGAGATCAATGAGCAGTTCTTC

V: TRBV2
size: NA
D: TRBD1
J: TRBJ2-5
CDR3: CASRDTPRGPQYF
DNA: TGTGCCAGCAGGGACACTCCAAGGGGGCCCCAGTACTTC

V: TRBV5-4
size: many
D: NA
J: TRBJ2-3
CDR3: CASSRLEGTDTQYF
DNA: TGTGCCAGCAGCAGACTAGAGGGCACAGATACGCAGTATTTT

V: TRBV20-1
size: many
D: NA
J: TRBJ2-1
CDR3: CSAIDNEPEQFF
DNA: TGCAGTGCTATTGACAACGAGCCTGAGCAGTTCTTC

V: TRBV23-1
size: many
D: NA
J: TRBJ1-1
CDR3: CASSQLGVLGTEAFF
DNA: TGCGCCAGCAGTCAACTAGGGGTTCTCGGCACTGAAGCTTTCTTT

V: TRBV15
size: NA
D: NA
J: TRBJ1-1
CDR3: CATSRDRVTEAFF
DNA: TGTGCCACCAGCAGAGATCGGGTTACTGAAGCTTTCTTT

V: TRBV19
size: many
D: NA
J: TRBJ2-3
CDR3: CASRRGSTDTQYF
DNA: TGTGCCAGTAGGAGGGGGAGCACAGATACGCAGTATTTT